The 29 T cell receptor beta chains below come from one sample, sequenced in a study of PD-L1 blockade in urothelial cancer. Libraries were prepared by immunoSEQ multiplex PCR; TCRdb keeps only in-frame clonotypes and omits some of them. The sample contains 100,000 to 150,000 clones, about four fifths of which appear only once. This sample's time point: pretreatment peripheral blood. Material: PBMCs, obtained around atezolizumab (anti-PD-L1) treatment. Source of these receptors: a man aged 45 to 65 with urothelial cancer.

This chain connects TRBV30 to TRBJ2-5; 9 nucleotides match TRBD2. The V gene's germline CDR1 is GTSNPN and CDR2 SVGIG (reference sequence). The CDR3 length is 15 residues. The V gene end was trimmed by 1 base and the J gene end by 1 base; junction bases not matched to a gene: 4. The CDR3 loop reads CAWSASGRFQETQYF. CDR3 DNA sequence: TGTGCCTGGAGTGCGAGCGGGAGGTTCCAAGAGACCCAGTACTTC.

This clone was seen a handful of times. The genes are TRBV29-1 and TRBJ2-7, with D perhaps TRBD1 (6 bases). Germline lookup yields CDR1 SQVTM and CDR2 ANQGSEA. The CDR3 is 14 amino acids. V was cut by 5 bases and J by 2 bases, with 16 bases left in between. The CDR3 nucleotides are TGCAGCGTTAGGACCGGGACACTGACCTACGAGCAGTACTTC. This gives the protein CSVRTGTLTYEQYF.

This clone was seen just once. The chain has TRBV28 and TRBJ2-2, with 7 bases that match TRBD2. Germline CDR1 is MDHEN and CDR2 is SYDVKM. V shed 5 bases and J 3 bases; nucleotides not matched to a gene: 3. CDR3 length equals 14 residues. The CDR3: CASSSGTYTGELFF. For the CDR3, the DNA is TGTGCCAGCAGTAGCGGGACGTACACCGGGGAGCTGTTTTTT. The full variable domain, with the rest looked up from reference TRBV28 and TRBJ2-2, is DVKVTQSSRYLVKRTGEKVFLECVQDMDHENMFWYRQDPGLGLRLIYFSYDVKMKEKGDIPEGYSVSREKKERFSLILESASTNQTSMYLCASSSGTYTGELFFGEGSRLTVL.

CDR3 DNA: TGTGCCAGCCGGCTAGCGGGAGTCGCGAACACCGGGGAGCTGTTTTTT. This codes for CASRLAGVANTGELFF. The V gene is TRBV28, the J gene TRBJ2-2, with 10 bases matching TRBD2. This CDR3 has 16 residues. Germline values: CDR1 MDHEN, CDR2 SYDVKM. J was trimmed by 0 bases and V by 8 bases; bases with no gene match: 6.

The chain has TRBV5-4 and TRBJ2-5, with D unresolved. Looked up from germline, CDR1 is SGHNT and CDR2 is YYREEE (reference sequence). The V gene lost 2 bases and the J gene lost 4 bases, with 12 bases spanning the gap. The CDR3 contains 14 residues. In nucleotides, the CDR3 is TGTGCCAGCAGCTTCCCGGGTCCACGAGAGACCCAGTACTTC. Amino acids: CASSFPGPRETQYF.

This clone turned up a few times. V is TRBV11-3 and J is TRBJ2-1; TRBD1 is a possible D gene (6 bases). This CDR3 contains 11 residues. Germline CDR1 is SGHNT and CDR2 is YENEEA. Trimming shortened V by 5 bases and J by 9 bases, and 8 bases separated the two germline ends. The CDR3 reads CASSAGAEQFF. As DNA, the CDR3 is TGTGCCAGCAGCGCAGGGGCTGAGCAGTTCTTC.

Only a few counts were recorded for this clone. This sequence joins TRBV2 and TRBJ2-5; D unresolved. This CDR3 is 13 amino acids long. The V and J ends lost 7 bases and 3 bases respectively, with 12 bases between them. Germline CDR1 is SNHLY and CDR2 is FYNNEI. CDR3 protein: CASNPYYEETQYF. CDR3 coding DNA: TGTGCCAGCAACCCTTACTATGAAGAGACCCAGTACTTC. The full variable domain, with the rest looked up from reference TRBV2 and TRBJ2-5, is EPEVTQTPSHQVTQMGQEVILRCVPISNHLYFYWYRQILGQKVEFLVSFYNNEISEKSEIFDDQFSVERPDGSNFTLKIRSTKLEDSAMYFCASNPYYEETQYFGPGTRLLVL.

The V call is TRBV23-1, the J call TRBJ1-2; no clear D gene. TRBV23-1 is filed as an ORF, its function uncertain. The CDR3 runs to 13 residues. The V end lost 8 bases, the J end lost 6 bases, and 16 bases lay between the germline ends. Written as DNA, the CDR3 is TGCGCCAGCCGCCTTCGAGGGTCGGATGGCTACACCTTC. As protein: CASRLRGSDGYTF.

The CDR3 DNA is TGTGCCTGGACCAACGGACAGAGCTCCTATAATTCACCCCTCCACTTT. Protein product: CAWTNGQSSYNSPLHF. The V call is TRBV30, the J call TRBJ1-6; tentatively, D is TRBD1 (6 bases). V was clipped by 4 bases and J by 0 bases, with 13 bases between them. Germline CDR1 reads GTSNPN; CDR2 reads SVGIG (reference sequence). The CDR3 consists of 16 residues. The variable domain in full, completed from reference TRBV30 and TRBJ1-6, reads SQTIHQWPATLVQPVGSPLSLECTVEGTSNPNLYWYRQAAGRGLQLLFYSVGIGQISSEVPQNLSASRPQDRQFILSSKKLLLSDSGFYLCAWTNGQSSYNSPLHFGNGTRLTVT.

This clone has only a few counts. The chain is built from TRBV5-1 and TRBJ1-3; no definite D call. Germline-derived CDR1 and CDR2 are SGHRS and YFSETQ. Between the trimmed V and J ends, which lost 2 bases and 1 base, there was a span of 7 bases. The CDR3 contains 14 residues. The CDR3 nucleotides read TGCGCCAGCAGCTTCGGGGAGTCTGGAAACACCATATATTTT. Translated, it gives CASSFGESGNTIYF.

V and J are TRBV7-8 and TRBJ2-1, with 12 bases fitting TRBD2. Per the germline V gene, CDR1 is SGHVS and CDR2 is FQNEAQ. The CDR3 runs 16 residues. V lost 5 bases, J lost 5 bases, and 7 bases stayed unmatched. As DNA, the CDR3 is TGTGCCAGCAGCCAACCTAGCGGGAGGGCCGACAATGAGCAGTTCTTC. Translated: CASSQPSGRADNEQFF.

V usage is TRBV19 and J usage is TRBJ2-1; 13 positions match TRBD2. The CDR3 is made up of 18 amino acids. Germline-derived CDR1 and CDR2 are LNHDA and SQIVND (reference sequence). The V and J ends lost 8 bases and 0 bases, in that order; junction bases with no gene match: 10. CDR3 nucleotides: TGTGCCAGTCGATCGGGACTAGCGGGACGCTTCTCCTACAATGAGCAGTTCTTC. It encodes CASRSGLAGRFSYNEQFF.

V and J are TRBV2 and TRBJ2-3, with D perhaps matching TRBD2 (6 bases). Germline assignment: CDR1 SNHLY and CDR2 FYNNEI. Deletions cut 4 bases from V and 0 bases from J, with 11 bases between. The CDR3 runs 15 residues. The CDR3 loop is CASSVAEPSTDTQYF. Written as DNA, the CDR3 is TGTGCCAGCAGTGTAGCGGAGCCTAGCACAGATACGCAGTATTTT. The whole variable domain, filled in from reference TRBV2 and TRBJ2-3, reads EPEVTQTPSHQVTQMGQEVILRCVPISNHLYFYWYRQILGQKVEFLVSFYNNEISEKSEIFDDQFSVERPDGSNFTLKIRSTKLEDSAMYFCASSVAEPSTDTQYFGPGTRLTVL.

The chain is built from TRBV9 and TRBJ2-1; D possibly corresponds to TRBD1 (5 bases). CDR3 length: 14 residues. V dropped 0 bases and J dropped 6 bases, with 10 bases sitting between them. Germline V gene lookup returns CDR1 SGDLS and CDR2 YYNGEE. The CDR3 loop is CASSVERGINEQFF. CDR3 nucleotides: TGTGCCAGCAGCGTAGAAAGGGGTATCAATGAGCAGTTCTTC.

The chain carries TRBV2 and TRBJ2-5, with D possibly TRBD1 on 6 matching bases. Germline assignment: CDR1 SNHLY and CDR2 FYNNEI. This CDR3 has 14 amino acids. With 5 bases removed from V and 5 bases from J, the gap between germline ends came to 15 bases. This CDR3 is CASSQGTFGETQYF. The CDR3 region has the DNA TGTGCCAGCAGTCAGGGGACATTCGGGGAGACCCAGTACTTC.

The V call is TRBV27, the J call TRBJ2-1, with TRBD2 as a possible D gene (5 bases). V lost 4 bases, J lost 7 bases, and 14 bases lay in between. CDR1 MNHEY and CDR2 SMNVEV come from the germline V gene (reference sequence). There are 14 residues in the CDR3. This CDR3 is CASSSRTGNNEQFF. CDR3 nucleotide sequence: TGTGCCAGCAGTTCCCGCACGGGGAATAATGAGCAGTTCTTC.

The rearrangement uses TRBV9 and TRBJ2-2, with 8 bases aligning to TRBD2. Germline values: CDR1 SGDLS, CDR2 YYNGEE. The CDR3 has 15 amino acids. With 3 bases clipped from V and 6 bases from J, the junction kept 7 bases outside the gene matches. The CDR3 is CASSGAGLDSGELFF. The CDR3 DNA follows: TGTGCCAGCAGCGGAGCGGGACTAGATTCCGGGGAGCTGTTTTTT.

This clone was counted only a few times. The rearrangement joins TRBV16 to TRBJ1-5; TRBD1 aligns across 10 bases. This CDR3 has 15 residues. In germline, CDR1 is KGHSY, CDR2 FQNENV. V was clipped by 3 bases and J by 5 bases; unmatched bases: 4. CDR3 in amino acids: CASSHTGQGDQPQHF. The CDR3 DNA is TGTGCCAGCAGCCATACCGGACAGGGGGATCAGCCCCAGCATTTT. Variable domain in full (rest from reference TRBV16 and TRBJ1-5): GEEVAQTPKHLVRGEGQKAKLYCAPIKGHSYVFWYQQVLKNEFKFLISFQNENVFDETGMPKERFSAKCLPNSPCSLEIQATKLEDSAVYFCASSHTGQGDQPQHFGDGTRLSIL.

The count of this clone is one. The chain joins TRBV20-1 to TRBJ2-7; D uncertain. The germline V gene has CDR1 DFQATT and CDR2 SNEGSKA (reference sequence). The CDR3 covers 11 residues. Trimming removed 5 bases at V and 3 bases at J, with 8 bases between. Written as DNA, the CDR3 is TGCAGTGCTTTAACTGGCTACGAGCAGTACTTC. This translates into CSALTGYEQYF.

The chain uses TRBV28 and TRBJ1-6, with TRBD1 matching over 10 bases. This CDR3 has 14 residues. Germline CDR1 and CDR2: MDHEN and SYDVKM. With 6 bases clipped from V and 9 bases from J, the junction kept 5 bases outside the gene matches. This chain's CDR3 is CASRLRDRGSPLHF. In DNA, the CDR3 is TGTGCCAGCAGGCTCCGGGACAGGGGTTCACCCCTCCACTTT.

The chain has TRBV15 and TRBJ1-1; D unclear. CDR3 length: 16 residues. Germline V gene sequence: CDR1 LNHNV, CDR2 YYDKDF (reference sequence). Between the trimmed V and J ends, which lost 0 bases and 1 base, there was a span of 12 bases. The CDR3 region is CATSRDQGLKNTEAFF. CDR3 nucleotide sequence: TGTGCCACCAGCAGAGATCAAGGACTCAAGAACACTGAAGCTTTCTTT.

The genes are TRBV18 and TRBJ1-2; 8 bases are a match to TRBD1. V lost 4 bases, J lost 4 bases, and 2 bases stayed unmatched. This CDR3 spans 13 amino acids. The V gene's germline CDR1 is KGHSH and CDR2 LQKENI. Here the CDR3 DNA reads TGTGCCAGCTCACGGGACAGGTCCTATGGCTACACCTTC. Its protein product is CASSRDRSYGYTF.

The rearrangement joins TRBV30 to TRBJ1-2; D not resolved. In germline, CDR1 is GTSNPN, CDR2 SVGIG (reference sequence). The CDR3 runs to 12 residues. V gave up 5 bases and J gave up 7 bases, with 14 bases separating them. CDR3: CAWGKQMAGYTF. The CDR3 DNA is TGTGCCTGGGGAAAACAGATGGCTGGCTACACCTTC.

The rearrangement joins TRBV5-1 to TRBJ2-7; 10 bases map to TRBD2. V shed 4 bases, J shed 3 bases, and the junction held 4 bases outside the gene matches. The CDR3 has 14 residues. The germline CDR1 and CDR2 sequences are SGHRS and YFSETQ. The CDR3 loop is CASSKREGLYEQYF. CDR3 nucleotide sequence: TGCGCCAGCAGCAAGCGGGAGGGCCTCTACGAGCAGTACTTC.

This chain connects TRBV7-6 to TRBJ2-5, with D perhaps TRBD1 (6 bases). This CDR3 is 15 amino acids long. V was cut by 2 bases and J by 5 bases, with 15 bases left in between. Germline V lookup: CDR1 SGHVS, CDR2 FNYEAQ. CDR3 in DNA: TGTGCCAGCAGCTTAAAAGCAGGGGCTGGGGAGACCCAGTACTTC. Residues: CASSLKAGAGETQYF.

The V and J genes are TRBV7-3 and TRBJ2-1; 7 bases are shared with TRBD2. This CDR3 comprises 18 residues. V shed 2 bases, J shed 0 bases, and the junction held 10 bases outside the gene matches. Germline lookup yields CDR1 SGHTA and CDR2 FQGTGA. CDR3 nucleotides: TGTGCCAGCAGCTTATTACCGAGGACTAGGAGCTCCTACAATGAGCAGTTCTTC. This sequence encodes CASSLLPRTRSSYNEQFF. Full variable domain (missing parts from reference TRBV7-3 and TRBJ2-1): GAGVSQTPSNKVTEKGKYVELRCDPISGHTALYWYRQSLGQGPEFLIYFQGTGAADDSGLPNDRFFAVRPEGSVSTLKIQRTERGDSAVYLCASSLLPRTRSSYNEQFFGPGTRLTVL.

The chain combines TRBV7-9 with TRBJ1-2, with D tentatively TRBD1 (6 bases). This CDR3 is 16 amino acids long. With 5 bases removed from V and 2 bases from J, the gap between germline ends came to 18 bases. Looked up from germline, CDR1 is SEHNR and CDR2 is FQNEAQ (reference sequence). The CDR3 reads CASSRPQGLTNYGYTF. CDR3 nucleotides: TGTGCCAGCAGCAGACCACAGGGCCTAACGAACTATGGCTACACCTTC. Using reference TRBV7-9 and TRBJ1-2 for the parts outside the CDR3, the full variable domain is DTGVSQNPRHKITKRGQNVTFRCDPISEHNRLYWYRQTLGQGPEFLTYFQNEAQLEKSRLLSDRFSAERPKGSFSTLEIQRTEQGDSAMYLCASSRPQGLTNYGYTFGSGTRLTVV.

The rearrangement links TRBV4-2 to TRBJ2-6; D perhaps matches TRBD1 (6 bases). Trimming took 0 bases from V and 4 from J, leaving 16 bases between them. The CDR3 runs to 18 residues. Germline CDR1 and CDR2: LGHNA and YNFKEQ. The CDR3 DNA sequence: TGTGCCAGCAGCCAAGATATGGGCAGGGGATCCGGGGCCAACGTCCTGACTTTC. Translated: CASSQDMGRGSGANVLTF.

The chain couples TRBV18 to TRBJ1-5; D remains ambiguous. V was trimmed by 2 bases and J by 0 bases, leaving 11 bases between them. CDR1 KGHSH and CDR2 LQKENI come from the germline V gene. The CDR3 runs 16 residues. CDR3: CASSPVPFPSNQPQHF. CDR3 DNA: TGTGCCAGCTCACCAGTCCCGTTCCCTAGCAATCAGCCCCAGCATTTT.